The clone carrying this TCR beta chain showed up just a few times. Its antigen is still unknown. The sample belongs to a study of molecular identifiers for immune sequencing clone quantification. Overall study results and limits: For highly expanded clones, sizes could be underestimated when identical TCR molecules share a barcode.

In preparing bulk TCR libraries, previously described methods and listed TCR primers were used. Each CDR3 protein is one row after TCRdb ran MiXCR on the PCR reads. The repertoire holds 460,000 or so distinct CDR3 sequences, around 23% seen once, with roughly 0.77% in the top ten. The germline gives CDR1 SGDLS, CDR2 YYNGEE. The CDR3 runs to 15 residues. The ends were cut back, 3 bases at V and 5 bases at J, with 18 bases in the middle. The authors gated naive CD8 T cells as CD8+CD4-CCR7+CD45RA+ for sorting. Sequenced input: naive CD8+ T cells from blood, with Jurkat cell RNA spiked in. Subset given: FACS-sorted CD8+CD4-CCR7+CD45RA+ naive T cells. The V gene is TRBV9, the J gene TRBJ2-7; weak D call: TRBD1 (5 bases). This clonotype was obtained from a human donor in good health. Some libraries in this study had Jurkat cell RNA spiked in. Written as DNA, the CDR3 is TGTGCCAGCAGCGGATCTCAGGGTTTCCTCAACGAGCAGTACTTC. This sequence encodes CASSGSQGFLNEQYF.